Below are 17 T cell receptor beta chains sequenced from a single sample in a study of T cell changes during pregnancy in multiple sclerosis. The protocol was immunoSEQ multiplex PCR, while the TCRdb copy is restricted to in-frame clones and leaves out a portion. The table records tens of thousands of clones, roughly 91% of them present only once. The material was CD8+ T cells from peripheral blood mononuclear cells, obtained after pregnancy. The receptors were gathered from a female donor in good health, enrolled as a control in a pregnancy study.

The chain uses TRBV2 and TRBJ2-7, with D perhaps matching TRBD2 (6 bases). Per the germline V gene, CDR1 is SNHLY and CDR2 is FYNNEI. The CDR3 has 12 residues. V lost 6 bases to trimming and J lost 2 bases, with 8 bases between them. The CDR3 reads CASRDYTYEQYF. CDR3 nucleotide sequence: TGTGCCAGCAGGGACTACACCTACGAGCAGTACTTC.

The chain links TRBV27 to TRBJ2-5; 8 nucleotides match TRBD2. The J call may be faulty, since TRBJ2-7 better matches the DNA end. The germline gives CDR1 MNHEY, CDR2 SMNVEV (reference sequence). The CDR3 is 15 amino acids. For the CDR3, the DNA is TGTGCCAGCGGGGTGGCGGGGGGTTCGGCGTACGAGCAGTACTTC. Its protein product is CASGVAGGSAYEQYF.

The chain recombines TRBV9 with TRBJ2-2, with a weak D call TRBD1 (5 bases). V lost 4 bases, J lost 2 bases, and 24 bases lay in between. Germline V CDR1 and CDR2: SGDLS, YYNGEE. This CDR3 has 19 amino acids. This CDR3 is CASSSPRMEGAPNTGELFF. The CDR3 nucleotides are TGTGCCAGCAGCTCTCCTCGTATGGAAGGGGCCCCAAACACCGGGGAGCTGTTTTTT.

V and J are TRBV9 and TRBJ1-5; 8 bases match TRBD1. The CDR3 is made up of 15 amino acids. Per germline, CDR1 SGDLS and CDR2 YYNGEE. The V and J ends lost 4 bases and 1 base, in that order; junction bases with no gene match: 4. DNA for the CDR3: TGTGCCAGCAGCCCCACAGGGGGAAGCAATCAGCCCCAGCATTTT. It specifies CASSPTGGSNQPQHF. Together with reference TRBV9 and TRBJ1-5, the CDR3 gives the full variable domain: DSGVTQTPKHLITATGQRVTLRCSPRSGDLSVYWYQQSLDQGLQFLIQYYNGEERAKGNILERFSAQQFPDLHSELNLSSLELGDSALYFCASSPTGGSNQPQHFGDGTRLSIL.

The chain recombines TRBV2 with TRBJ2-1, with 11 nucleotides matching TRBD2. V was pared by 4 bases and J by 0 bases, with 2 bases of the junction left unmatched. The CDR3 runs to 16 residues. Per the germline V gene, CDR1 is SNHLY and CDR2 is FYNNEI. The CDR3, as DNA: TGTGCCAGCAGTGTCCTAGCGGGGGGCTCCTACAATGAGCAGTTCTTC. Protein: CASSVLAGGSYNEQFF.

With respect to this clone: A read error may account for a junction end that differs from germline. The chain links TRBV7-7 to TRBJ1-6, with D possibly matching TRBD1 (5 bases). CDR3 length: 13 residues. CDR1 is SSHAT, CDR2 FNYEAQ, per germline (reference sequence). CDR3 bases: TGTGCTAGCAGCTGGACAAATAATTCACCCCTCCACTTT. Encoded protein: CASSWTNNSPLHF.

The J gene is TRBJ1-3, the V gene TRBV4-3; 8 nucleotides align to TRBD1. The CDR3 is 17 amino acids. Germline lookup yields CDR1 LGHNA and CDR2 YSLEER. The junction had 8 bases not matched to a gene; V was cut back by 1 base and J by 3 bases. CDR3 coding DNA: TGCGCCAGCAGCCAAGCCTTGGACAGGGAAAGTGGAAACACCATATATTTT. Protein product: CASSQALDRESGNTIYF.

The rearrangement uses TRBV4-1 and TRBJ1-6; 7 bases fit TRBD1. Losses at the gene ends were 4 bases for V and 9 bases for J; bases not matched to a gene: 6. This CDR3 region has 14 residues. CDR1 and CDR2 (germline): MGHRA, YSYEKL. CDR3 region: CASSPTGTGSPLHF. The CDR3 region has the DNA TGCGCCAGCAGCCCGACAGGGACGGGTTCACCCCTCCACTTT.

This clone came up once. The CDR3 sequence: CASSVGAGFDEQFF. CDR3 DNA: TGTGCCAGCAGCGTAGGGGCAGGCTTCGATGAGCAGTTCTTC. The J gene is TRBJ2-1, the V gene TRBV9; the D is unclear. V was trimmed by 0 bases and J by 8 bases, leaving 12 bases between them. The CDR3 consists of 14 residues. Germline-derived CDR1 and CDR2 are SGDLS and YYNGEE.

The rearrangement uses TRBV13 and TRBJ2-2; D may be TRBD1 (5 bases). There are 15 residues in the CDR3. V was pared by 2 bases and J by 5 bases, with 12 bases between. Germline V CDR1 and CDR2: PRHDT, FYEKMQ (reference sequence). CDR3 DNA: TGTGCCAGCAGCTTATCAGGGTTAGGGACCGGGGAGCTGTTTTTT. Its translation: CASSLSGLGTGELFF.

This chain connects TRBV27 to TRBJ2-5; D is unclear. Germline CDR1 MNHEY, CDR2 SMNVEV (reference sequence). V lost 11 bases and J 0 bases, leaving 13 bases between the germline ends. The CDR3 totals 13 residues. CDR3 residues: CASGNTYQETQYF. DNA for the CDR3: TGTGCCTCAGGAAACACGTACCAAGAGACCCAGTACTTC.

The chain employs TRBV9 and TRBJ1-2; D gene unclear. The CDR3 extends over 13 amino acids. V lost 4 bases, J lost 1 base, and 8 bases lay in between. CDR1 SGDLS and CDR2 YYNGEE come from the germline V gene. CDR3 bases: TGTGCCAGCAGCCCTTCCGGTAACTATGGCTACACCTTC. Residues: CASSPSGNYGYTF.

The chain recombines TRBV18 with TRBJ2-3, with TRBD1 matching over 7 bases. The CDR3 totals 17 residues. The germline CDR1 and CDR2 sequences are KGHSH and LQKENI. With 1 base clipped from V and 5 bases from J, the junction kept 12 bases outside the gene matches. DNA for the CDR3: TGTGCCAGCTCACCACTAGAGAAAGAGGGGGCGGTAGATACGCAGTATTTT. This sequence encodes CASSPLEKEGAVDTQYF.

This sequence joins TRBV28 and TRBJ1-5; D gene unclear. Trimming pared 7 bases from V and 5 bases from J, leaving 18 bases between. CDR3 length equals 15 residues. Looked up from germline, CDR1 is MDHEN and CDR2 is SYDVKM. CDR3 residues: CASNFRGVVDQPQHF. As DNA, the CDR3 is TGTGCCAGCAATTTCCGGGGTGTAGTAGATCAGCCCCAGCATTTT.

The CDR3 reads CASSLSVGYYEQFF. Written as DNA, the CDR3 is TGTGCCAGCAGCTTATCGGTCGGGTATTATGAGCAGTTCTTC. The V call is TRBV7-2, the J call TRBJ2-1; unclear D gene. The CDR3 is made up of 14 amino acids. Germline CDR1 reads SGHTA; CDR2 reads FQGNSA. Trimming removed 2 bases from V and 8 bases from J, with 13 bases in between.

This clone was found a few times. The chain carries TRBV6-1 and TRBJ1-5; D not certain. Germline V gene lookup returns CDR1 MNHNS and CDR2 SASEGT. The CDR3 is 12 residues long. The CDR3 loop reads CAVRGGDQPQHF. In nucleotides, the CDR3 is TGTGCGGTACGGGGTGGGGATCAGCCCCAGCATTTT.

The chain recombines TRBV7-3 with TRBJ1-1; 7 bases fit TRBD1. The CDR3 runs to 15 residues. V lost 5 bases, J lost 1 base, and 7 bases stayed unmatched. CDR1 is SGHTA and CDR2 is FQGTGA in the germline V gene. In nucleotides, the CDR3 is TGTGCCAGCAGCAGAACAGGGGCCCCGAACACTGAAGCTTTCTTT. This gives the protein CASSRTGAPNTEAFF.